A single sample is the source of the 28 T cell receptor beta chains below, sequenced in a study of blood T cell repertoires in COVID-19. Here immunoSEQ multiplex PCR was the method, and the copy in TCRdb shows in-frame clones only, minus some. The data hold about 120,000 clones, with roughly 91% observed a single time. Sequenced material: peripheral blood. These receptors all come from a human donor with acute or convalescent COVID-19. The donor label of this sample is uncertain.

The rearrangement uses TRBV5-6 and TRBJ2-7, with D tentatively TRBD2 (5 bases). The CDR3 is made up of 14 amino acids. The V and J ends lost 0 bases and 0 bases respectively, with 7 bases between them. Germline lookup yields CDR1 SGHDT and CDR2 YYEEEE. This CDR3 is CASSLVGSSYEQYF. The CDR3 bases are TGTGCCAGCAGCTTGGTTGGGAGCTCCTACGAGCAGTACTTC.

This CDR3 reads CASKGGQGLRGYTF. CDR3 bases: TGTGCCAGTAAGGGGGGACAGGGGTTACGGGGCTACACCTTC. The gene calls are TRBV19 and TRBJ1-2; 10 bases align to TRBD1. V was clipped by 7 bases and J by 8 bases; unmatched bases: 10. CDR3 size: 14 residues. The germline V gene encodes CDR1 LNHDA and CDR2 SQIVND (reference sequence).

V gene TRBV6-5 combines with J gene TRBJ2-7, with D possibly being TRBD2 (6 bases). Looked up from germline, CDR1 is MNHEY and CDR2 is SVGAGI. There are 15 residues in the CDR3. V dropped 5 bases and J dropped 0 bases, with 14 bases sitting between them. DNA for the CDR3: TGTGCCAGCAGTACCCGGGACGGGAGCTCCTACGAGCAGTACTTC. Translation gives CASSTRDGSSYEQYF.

CDR3 sequence reads: CASSQDGPGGLRYSNQPQHF. CDR3 nucleotide sequence: TGCGCCAGCAGCCAAGACGGACCCGGGGGGCTGAGATATAGCAATCAGCCCCAGCATTTT. V gene TRBV4-3 combines with J gene TRBJ1-5; D possibly corresponds to TRBD1 (6 bases). CDR1 is LGHNA, CDR2 YSLEER, per germline. The V gene lost 0 bases and the J gene lost 0 bases, with 21 bases spanning the gap. The CDR3 spans 20 residues.

The genes are TRBV7-8 and TRBJ1-3; D not certain. Germline V CDR1 and CDR2: SGHVS, FQNEAQ. V lost 1 base to trimming and J lost 4 bases, with 8 bases between them. CDR3 length: 14 amino acids. CDR3 sequence: CASSLVGRGNTIYF. The DNA of the CDR3 is TGTGCCAGCAGCTTAGTTGGGAGGGGAAACACCATATATTTT.

The V gene is TRBV4-3, the J gene TRBJ2-7, with no clear D. The CDR3 spans 16 residues. V lost 0 bases, J lost 2 bases, and 14 bases lay in between. Germline values: CDR1 LGHNA, CDR2 YSLEER. CDR3 in DNA: TGCGCCAGCAGCCAAGATTCTAGGTTCGGTACCTACGAGCAGTACTTC. As protein: CASSQDSRFGTYEQYF.

This sequence joins TRBV5-5 and TRBJ1-2; D remains unclear. Germline V lookup: CDR1 SGHKS, CDR2 YYEKEE (reference sequence). The CDR3 is made up of 13 amino acids. Trimming cost V 0 bases and J 5 bases, with 8 bases left between them. The CDR3 nucleotides are TGTGCCAGCAGCTTGGGAGATCCTTATGGCTACACCTTC. This sequence encodes CASSLGDPYGYTF.

The chain joins TRBV5-4 to TRBJ2-3; 15 bases fit TRBD2. This CDR3 region has 17 residues. V gave up 2 bases and J gave up 4 bases; unmatched junction bases: 5. From germline, CDR1 is SGHNT and CDR2 YYREEE (reference sequence). The CDR3 region has the DNA TGTGCCAGCAGCTTTTGGACTAGCGGGGGGGCCTCAGATACGCAGTATTTT. Its protein is CASSFWTSGGASDTQYF.

The chain combines TRBV18 with TRBJ2-2; D uncertain. Germline values: CDR1 KGHSH, CDR2 LQKENI. CDR3 length: 14 residues. Between the trimmed V and J ends, which lost 4 bases and 0 bases, there was a span of 6 bases. CDR3 in amino acids: CASSRAANTGELFF. DNA for the CDR3: TGTGCCAGCTCACGGGCAGCGAACACCGGGGAGCTGTTTTTT.

The genes are TRBV7-9 and TRBJ2-7; 8 bases fit TRBD2. Trimming took 4 bases from V and 0 from J; bases not matched to a gene: 2. Germline CDR1 SEHNR, CDR2 FQNEAQ (reference sequence). CDR3 length equals 14 residues. The CDR3 region has the DNA TGTGCCAGCAGCTGGACTAGCATCTCCTACGAGCAGTACTTC. Its protein is CASSWTSISYEQYF.

This sequence joins TRBV5-6 and TRBJ2-2, with 11 bases lining up with TRBD2. This CDR3 is 17 amino acids long. Germline V gene data show CDR1 as SGHDT and CDR2 as YYEEEE. V trimming: 5 bases; J trimming: 3 bases; junction bases outside the gene matches: 9. The CDR3 loop reads CASRTIAGGSHTGELFF. CDR3 in DNA: TGTGCCAGCAGGACCATAGCGGGAGGGTCTCACACCGGGGAGCTGTTTTTT.

With respect to this clone: An end of the junction does not agree with germline; a read error may underlie this. This chain links TRBV5-4 with TRBJ2-7; 14 bases map to TRBD2. CDR3 length: 16 residues. Germline V gene lookup returns CDR1 SGHNT and CDR2 YYREEE (reference sequence). In nucleotides, the CDR3 is TGTGCCAGCAGTTTGGGGGGACTAGCGGGAGTATACGAGCAGTACTTC. Translating it yields CASSLGGLAGVYEQYF.

The chain carries TRBV7-9 and TRBJ1-2; 7 bases map to TRBD1. Germline CDR1 and CDR2: SEHNR and FQNEAQ (reference sequence). V trimming: 4 bases; J trimming: 5 bases; junction bases outside the gene matches: 10. This CDR3 has 15 amino acids. CDR3 bases: TGTGCCAGCAGCTCCCAGGGGGTAAGGTGGTATGGCTACACCTTC. Amino acids: CASSSQGVRWYGYTF. Full variable domain (rest looked up from reference TRBV7-9 and TRBJ1-2): DTGVSQNPRHKITKRGQNVTFRCDPISEHNRLYWYRQTLGQGPEFLTYFQNEAQLEKSRLLSDRFSAERPKGSFSTLEIQRTEQGDSAMYLCASSSQGVRWYGYTFGSGTRLTVV.

In this sample, this clone turned up once. V and J are TRBV2 and TRBJ1-1; 8 bases match TRBD1. J lost 1 base, V lost 4 bases, and 5 bases had no gene match. CDR3 length: 15 amino acids. Germline V gives CDR1 SNHLY, CDR2 FYNNEI. The CDR3: CASSGQGRENTEAFF. The CDR3 DNA reads as TGTGCCAGCAGTGGACAGGGGAGGGAGAACACTGAAGCTTTCTTT.

The chain links TRBV9 to TRBJ2-1; 13 bases are shared with TRBD2. V shed 0 bases and J 0 bases; nucleotides not matched to a gene: 0. CDR3 size: 17 residues. Looked up from germline, CDR1 is SGDLS and CDR2 is YYNGEE. CDR3 residues: CASSVGTSGSSYNEQFF. The DNA of the CDR3 is TGTGCCAGCAGCGTAGGGACTAGCGGGAGCTCCTACAATGAGCAGTTCTTC.

Remarks on this clone: Within the sample, other DNA sequences also encode this same CDR3. In DNA form, the CDR3 reads TGTGCCAGCAGTGGGACTAGCGGGTTGGAGACCCAGTACTTC. It specifies CASSGTSGLETQYF. The chain recombines TRBV27 with TRBJ2-5; 12 nucleotides agree with TRBD2. The trim removed 5 bases at V and 5 bases at J, leaving 3 bases unmatched. Germline V gene sequence: CDR1 MNHEY, CDR2 SMNVEV (reference sequence). The CDR3 is 14 amino acids.

The gene calls are TRBV2 and TRBJ1-1; no reliable D call. Germline lookup yields CDR1 SNHLY and CDR2 FYNNEI. V dropped 10 bases and J dropped 5 bases, with 11 bases sitting between them. The CDR3 has 11 amino acids. In DNA, the CDR3 is TGTGCCACACGGTTTCGAACTGAAGCTTTCTTT. This encodes CATRFRTEAFF. The complete variable domain, with remaining parts taken from reference TRBV2 and TRBJ1-1, reads EPEVTQTPSHQVTQMGQEVILRCVPISNHLYFYWYRQILGQKVEFLVSFYNNEISEKSEIFDDQFSVERPDGSNFTLKIRSTKLEDSAMYFCATRFRTEAFFGQGTRLTVV.

The gene calls are TRBV28 and TRBJ1-5; D is possibly TRBD1 (6 bases). Trimming shortened V by 3 bases and J by 1 base, and 10 bases separated the two germline ends. Germline lookup yields CDR1 MDHEN and CDR2 SYDVKM. This CDR3 is 15 amino acids long. The CDR3 DNA reads as TGTGCCAGCAGTTTGATAGGACAGAGCAATCAGCCCCAGCATTTT. Its translation is CASSLIGQSNQPQHF.

The chain uses TRBV4-2 and TRBJ1-3; a possible D gene is TRBD1 (5 bases). The CDR3 is 16 amino acids. The germline V and J ends were trimmed by 1 base and 0 bases, with 10 bases remaining between them. Germline loops: CDR1 LGHNA, CDR2 YNFKEQ. Written as DNA, the CDR3 is TGTGCCAGCAGCCAAGCCGTCGACAGCTCTGGAAACACCATATATTTT. The encoded protein is CASSQAVDSSGNTIYF.

CDR3 amino acids: CARSLVLARGDTQYF. CDR3 bases: TGTGCCAGAAGCTTGGTCCTAGCGAGAGGGGATACGCAGTATTTT. The chain has TRBV5-3 and TRBJ2-3; D perhaps matches TRBD2 (6 bases). TRBV5-3 is assigned to the ORF class and has an uncertain function. Trimming removed 0 bases at V and 6 bases at J, with 14 bases between. The CDR3 runs 15 residues.

CDR3 sequence reads: CASSIRGRGNEQFF. For the CDR3, the DNA is TGTGCCAGTAGTATAAGGGGAAGGGGCAATGAGCAGTTCTTC. The chain combines TRBV19 with TRBJ2-1, with D tentatively TRBD1 (5 bases). This CDR3 contains 14 residues. The V gene's germline CDR1 is LNHDA and CDR2 SQIVND (reference sequence). V dropped 2 bases and J dropped 6 bases, with 11 bases sitting between them.

The chain couples TRBV5-1 to TRBJ1-3; D not certain. Germline loops: CDR1 SGHRS, CDR2 YFSETQ. The CDR3 is 17 residues long. Trimming removed 0 bases from V and 2 bases from J, with 15 bases in between. This chain's CDR3 is CASSLVGPRIAGNTIYF. The CDR3 nucleotides read TGCGCCAGCAGCTTGGTCGGTCCTCGCATAGCTGGAAACACCATATATTTT.

The chain couples TRBV3-1 (or the pseudogene TRBV3-2) to TRBJ2-2; TRBD2 matches 12 bases. This CDR3 contains 17 residues. In germline, CDR1 is LGHDT, CDR2 YNNKEL (reference sequence). J lost 3 bases, V lost 6 bases, and 8 bases had no gene match. The CDR3: CASSQTSGGPYTGELFF. DNA for the CDR3: TGTGCCAGCAGTCAGACTAGCGGGGGACCTTACACCGGGGAGCTGTTTTTT.

This chain links TRBV6-1 with TRBJ1-2; weak D call: TRBD1 (6 bases). Per the germline V gene, CDR1 is MNHNS and CDR2 is SASEGT. The CDR3 runs 16 residues. V lost 2 bases and J 2 bases, leaving 15 bases between the germline ends. The CDR3 loop is CASSERGDIPNYGYTF. The CDR3, as DNA: TGTGCCAGCAGTGAACGGGGGGACATACCCAACTATGGCTACACCTTC.

The genes are TRBV5-5 and TRBJ2-1, with TRBD2 matching 14 bases. This CDR3 region has 19 residues. Germline V lookup: CDR1 SGHKS, CDR2 YYEKEE (reference sequence). The J segment lost 0 bases and the V segment lost 2 bases, leaving 7 bases of the junction unmatched. CDR3 residues: CASSFPGLAGATSYNEQFF. CDR3 DNA sequence: TGTGCCAGCAGCTTTCCGGGACTAGCGGGAGCTACCTCCTACAATGAGCAGTTCTTC.

This clone was seen just once. This CDR3 is CAILQDNEQFF. The DNA for the CDR3 is TGTGCCATCCTTCAGGACAATGAGCAGTTCTTC. The chain employs TRBV13 and TRBJ2-1; D gene unclear. V lost 10 bases and J lost 5, with 9 bases in between. The CDR3 loop spans 11 amino acids. In germline, CDR1 is PRHDT, CDR2 FYEKMQ (reference sequence).

This clone was detected once. The gene calls are TRBV7-2 and TRBJ1-2; 9 bases agree with TRBD1. This CDR3 contains 15 residues. Germline V gene data show CDR1 as SGHTA and CDR2 as FQGNSA. With 5 bases clipped from V and 0 bases from J, the junction kept 4 bases outside the gene matches. The CDR3 DNA is TGTGCCAGCAGCCTCGGGGACAGGGCTAACTATGGCTACACCTTC. This codes for CASSLGDRANYGYTF.

The chain's CDR3 is CASSPRQGNTEAFF. The DNA for the CDR3 is TGTGCCAGCAGTCCCAGACAGGGGAACACTGAAGCTTTCTTT. V usage is TRBV27 and J usage is TRBJ1-1; 7 bases agree with TRBD1. V dropped 5 bases and J dropped 1; count of bases not matched to a gene: 4. The CDR3 loop spans 14 amino acids. The V gene's germline CDR1 is MNHEY and CDR2 SMNVEV (reference sequence).